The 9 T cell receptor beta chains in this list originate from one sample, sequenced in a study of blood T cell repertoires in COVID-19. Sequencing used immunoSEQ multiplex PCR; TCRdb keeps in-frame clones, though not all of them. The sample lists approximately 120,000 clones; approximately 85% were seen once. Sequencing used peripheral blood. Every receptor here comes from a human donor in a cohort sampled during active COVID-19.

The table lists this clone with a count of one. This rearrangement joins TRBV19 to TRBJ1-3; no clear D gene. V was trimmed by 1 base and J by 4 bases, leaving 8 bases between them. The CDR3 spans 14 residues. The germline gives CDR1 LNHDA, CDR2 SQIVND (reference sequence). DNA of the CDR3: TGTGCCAGTAGTATAGGGCTTGAAGGAAACACCATATATTTT. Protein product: CASSIGLEGNTIYF.

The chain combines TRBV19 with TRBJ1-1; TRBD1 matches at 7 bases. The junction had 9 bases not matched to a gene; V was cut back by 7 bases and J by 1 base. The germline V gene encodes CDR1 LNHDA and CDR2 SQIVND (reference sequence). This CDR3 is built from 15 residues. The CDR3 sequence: CASKAMGQKNTEAFF. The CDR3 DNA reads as TGTGCCAGTAAAGCTATGGGACAGAAGAACACTGAAGCTTTCTTT.

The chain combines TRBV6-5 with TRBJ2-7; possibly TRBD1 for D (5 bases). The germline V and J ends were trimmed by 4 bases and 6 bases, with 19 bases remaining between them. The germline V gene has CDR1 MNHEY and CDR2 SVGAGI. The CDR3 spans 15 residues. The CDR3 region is CASSSGGASVVEQYF. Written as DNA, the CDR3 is TGTGCCAGCAGTTCTGGTGGGGCGTCAGTCGTCGAGCAGTACTTC.

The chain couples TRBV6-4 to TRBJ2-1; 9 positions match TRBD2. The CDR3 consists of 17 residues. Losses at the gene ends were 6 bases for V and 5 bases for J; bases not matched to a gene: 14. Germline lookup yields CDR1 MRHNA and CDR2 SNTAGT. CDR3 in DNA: TGTGCCAGCAGCTTATCATCGACTAGCGGCAACCACAATGAGCAGTTCTTC. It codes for CASSLSSTSGNHNEQFF.

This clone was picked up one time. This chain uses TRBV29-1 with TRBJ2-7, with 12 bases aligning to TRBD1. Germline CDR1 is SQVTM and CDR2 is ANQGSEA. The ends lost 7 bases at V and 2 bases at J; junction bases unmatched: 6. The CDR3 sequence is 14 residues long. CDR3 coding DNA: TGCAGCGCGAAAAGGGACAGGGGGCCCTACGAGCAGTACTTC. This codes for CSAKRDRGPYEQYF.

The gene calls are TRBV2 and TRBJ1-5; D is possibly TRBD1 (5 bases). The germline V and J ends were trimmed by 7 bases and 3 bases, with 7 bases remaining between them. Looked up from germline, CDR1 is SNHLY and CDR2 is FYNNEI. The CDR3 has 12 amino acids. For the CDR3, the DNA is TGTGCCAGCAAGGGGAACAATCAGCCCCAGCATTTT. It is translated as CASKGNNQPQHF.

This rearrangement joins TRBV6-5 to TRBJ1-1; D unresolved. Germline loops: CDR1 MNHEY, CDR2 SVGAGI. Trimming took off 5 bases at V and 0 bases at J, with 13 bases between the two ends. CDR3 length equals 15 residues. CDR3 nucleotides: TGTGCCAGCAGTCGCGACGGAGGCATGAACACTGAAGCTTTCTTT. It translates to CASSRDGGMNTEAFF.

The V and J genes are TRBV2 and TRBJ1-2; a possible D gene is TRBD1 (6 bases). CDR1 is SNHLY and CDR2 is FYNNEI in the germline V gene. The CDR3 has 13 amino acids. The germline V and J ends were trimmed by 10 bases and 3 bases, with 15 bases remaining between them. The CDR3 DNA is TGTGCCAACTCCTTGGACAGAGACTATGGCTACACCTTC. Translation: CANSLDRDYGYTF.

The CDR3, as DNA: TGTGCCAGCAGCACATCGCGGGGGCAGGCAGATACGCAGTATTTT. Translation gives CASSTSRGQADTQYF. The chain has TRBV9 and TRBJ2-3; possibly TRBD2 for D (7 bases). Trimming cost V 4 bases and J 4 bases, with 16 bases left between them. CDR1 SGDLS and CDR2 YYNGEE come from the germline V gene. The CDR3 sequence is 15 residues long. Filled out from reference TRBV9 and TRBJ2-3, the complete variable domain reads DSGVTQTPKHLITATGQRVTLRCSPRSGDLSVYWYQQSLDQGLQFLIQYYNGEERAKGNILERFSAQQFPDLHSELNLSSLELGDSALYFCASSTSRGQADTQYFGPGTRLTVL.